This TCR beta chain emerged from a study of blood T cell repertoires in COVID-19. Overall study context: T cells, B-cell-depleted T cells, or PBMCs supplied cDNA or gDNA.

This clone was counted once. Germline lookup yields CDR1 SGHDN and CDR2 FVKESK. J lost 10 bases, V lost 1 base, and 4 bases had no gene match. There are 14 residues in the CDR3. Authors' analysis steps: Reference gene primer amplification gave nucleated cell count estimates. Measured with immunoSEQ multiplex PCR; TCRdb has only the in-frame clones, and not every one. Clone size and V and J calls were adopted from that table, with D and trimming inferred from the DNA. The sample contains hundreds of thousands of clones, around 90% of which appear only once. Participant ages covered about 18 to 100 years across some 25 US areas. Cohorts were based on clinical histories the participants reported.

The chain links TRBV14 to TRBJ1-6, with 7 bases identical to TRBD1. The origin of this receptor is a man aged 55 to 70 who had recovered from COVID-19. Sequenced sample: PBMCs or T cells enriched from blood (not recorded which). The CDR3 sequence: CASSQGDSESPLHF. The CDR3 nucleotides read TGTGCCAGCAGCCAAGGGGACAGTGAATCACCCCTCCACTTT.